The 17 T cell receptor beta chains in this list originate from one sample, sequenced in a study of CD8 T cells in Susac syndrome. Random hexamers primed reverse transcription of about 0.45 to 1 ug RNA. TCRdb analysed the immunoSEQ multiplex PCR reads with MiXCR anew, one entry per CDR3 protein. The sample has approximately 280,000 distinct CDR3 sequences; 70% to 90% are singletons. The sequenced material came from CD8+ T cells from PBMCs. These receptors were taken from a human donor with multiple sclerosis.

The chain joins TRBV10-3 to TRBJ1-1; the D gene is possibly TRBD1 (5 bases). This CDR3 region has 14 residues. V lost 10 bases, J lost 5 bases, and 20 bases lay in between. The germline V gene encodes CDR1 ENHRY and CDR2 SYGVKD. The CDR3 sequence: CATRGTDGVTEAFF. The CDR3 nucleotides read TGTGCCACCAGAGGGACGGATGGGGTGACTGAAGCTTTCTTT.

CDR3: CASSSRTGYAEQYF. CDR3 coding DNA: TGTGCCAGCAGTTCCAGGACAGGGTACGCCGAGCAGTACTTC. This chain uses TRBV6-6 with TRBJ2-7; 8 nucleotides line up with TRBD1. V dropped 4 bases and J dropped 6; count of bases not matched to a gene: 8. CDR3 size: 14 residues. Germline CDR1 is MNHNY and CDR2 is SVGAGI (reference sequence).

The sample holds one count of this clonotype. The chain employs TRBV20-1 and TRBJ2-2; D gene uncertain. V shed 6 bases and J shed 0 bases, with 8 bases lying between them. Germline CDR1 DFQATT, CDR2 SNEGSKA (reference sequence). There are 13 residues in the CDR3. DNA of the CDR3: TGCAGTGCCACCCGAGCGAACACCGGGGAGCTGTTTTTT. Translation gives CSATRANTGELFF.

This chain joins TRBV5-1 and TRBJ1-2; weak D call: TRBD1 (5 bases). CDR3 size: 16 residues. Germline values: CDR1 SGHRS, CDR2 YFSETQ. Trimming took 1 base from V and 2 from J, leaving 15 bases between them. CDR3 sequence (DNA): TGCGCCAGCAGCTTGCCCGACAGTTACACAAACTATGGCTACACCTTC. Translated: CASSLPDSYTNYGYTF.

The chain's CDR3 is CASIRREGHGNIQYF. The CDR3 coding sequence is TGTGCCAGCATCCGACGGGAGGGCCACGGAAACATTCAGTACTTC. The chain recombines TRBV28 with TRBJ2-4; TRBD2 aligns across 8 bases. The length of the CDR3 is 15 residues. Per the germline V gene, CDR1 is MDHEN and CDR2 is SYDVKM. J lost 6 bases, V lost 7 bases, and 11 bases had no gene match.

The J gene is TRBJ2-1, the V gene TRBV28, with 11 bases lining up with TRBD2. The CDR3 runs to 17 residues. Unmatched junction bases numbered 17, after V lost 7 bases and J lost 9 bases. Germline V gene lookup returns CDR1 MDHEN and CDR2 SYDVKM. Here the CDR3 reads CASTLLRLAGSLGEQFF. CDR3 bases: TGTGCCAGCACTTTGCTGCGACTAGCGGGGTCTTTGGGTGAGCAGTTCTTC.

This clonotype showed up just a few times. The V and J genes are TRBV27 and TRBJ2-7; 11 nucleotides line up with TRBD1. This CDR3 has 13 residues. Germline trimming cut 6 bases from V and 4 bases from J; bases unmatched to any gene: 2. The germline gives CDR1 MNHEY, CDR2 SMNVEV (reference sequence). CDR3 sequence reads: CASSRDRGYEQYF. The DNA of the CDR3 is TGTGCCAGCAGCCGGGACAGGGGGTACGAGCAGTACTTC.

V usage is TRBV6-5 and J usage is TRBJ2-2, with 11 bases fitting TRBD2. Germline lookup yields CDR1 MNHEY and CDR2 SVGAGI. Trimming took 2 bases from V and 4 from J; bases not matched to a gene: 12. This CDR3 is 19 amino acids long. The CDR3 DNA follows: TGTGCCAGCAGTTACACTACTGGAATAGCGGGAGGGCCCACCGGGGAGCTGTTTTTT. Translated: CASSYTTGIAGGPTGELFF.

The genes are TRBV6-6 and TRBJ1-2; D call uncertain. The V gene's germline CDR1 is MNHNY and CDR2 SVGAGI (reference sequence). This CDR3 contains 15 residues. V lost 2 bases and J 2 bases, leaving 12 bases between the germline ends. The CDR3 here is CASSYGPLSNYGYTF. Written as DNA, the CDR3 is TGTGCCAGCAGTTACGGGCCTCTATCCAACTATGGCTACACCTTC.

This clonotype was seen once. This chain joins TRBV27 and TRBJ2-1, with D unresolved. Germline V gene data show CDR1 as MNHEY and CDR2 as SMNVEV (reference sequence). The CDR3 is 12 residues long. With 3 bases removed from V and 10 bases from J, the gap between germline ends came to 10 bases. CDR3 region: CASSFRPPEQFF. The DNA of the CDR3 is TGTGCCAGCAGTTTCAGGCCCCCCGAGCAGTTCTTC.

This rearrangement joins TRBV13 to TRBJ2-1; maybe TRBD2 (6 bases). This CDR3 contains 17 residues. V was cut by 5 bases and J by 2 bases, with 19 bases left in between. Germline V gene sequence: CDR1 PRHDT, CDR2 FYEKMQ (reference sequence). DNA for the CDR3: TGTGCCAGCAGCGTTTTCCAGGGAGGAGGGACCTACAATGAGCAGTTCTTC. This translates into CASSVFQGGGTYNEQFF.

This chain uses TRBV6-2 or TRBV6-3 with TRBJ1-4; D uncertain. V was pared by 0 bases and J by 8 bases, with 25 bases between. Germline CDR1 is MNHEY and CDR2 is SVGEGT. This CDR3 spans 19 amino acids. In nucleotides, the CDR3 is TGTGCCAGCAGTTACTCTGTTTTCTCTCCCCTTCGCCGAGGGGAAAAACTGTTTTTT. As protein: CASSYSVFSPLRRGEKLFF.

The table lists this clonotype with a count of one. The chain is built from TRBV27 and TRBJ2-7; TRBD2 is a possible D gene (6 bases). V lost 3 bases, J lost 5 bases, and 14 bases lay in between. CDR3 size: 14 residues. CDR1 MNHEY and CDR2 SMNVEV come from the germline V gene (reference sequence). DNA for the CDR3: TGTGCCAGCAGTTTGACGGGAGCGGTTGACGAGCAGTACTTC. It codes for CASSLTGAVDEQYF.

This clonotype was detected once. The chain combines TRBV5-1 with TRBJ2-7, with D perhaps matching TRBD1 (5 bases). There are 13 residues in the CDR3. Trimming removed 1 base from V and 3 bases from J, with 8 bases in between. Germline loops: CDR1 SGHRS, CDR2 YFSETQ. In nucleotides, the CDR3 is TGCGCCAGCAGCTTGAAGGGGCGCTACGAGCAGTACTTC. As protein: CASSLKGRYEQYF. The full variable domain, rest sourced from reference TRBV5-1 and TRBJ2-7, is KAGVTQTPRYLIKTRGQQVTLSCSPISGHRSVSWYQQTPGQGLQFLFEYFSETQRNKGNFPGRFSGRQFSNSRSEMNVSTLELGDSALYLCASSLKGRYEQYFGPGTRLTVT.

This chain joins TRBV5-5 and TRBJ1-1; no firm D call. Germline values: CDR1 SGHKS, CDR2 YYEKEE (reference sequence). V gave up 4 bases and J gave up 5 bases, with 9 bases separating them. The CDR3 has 12 residues. CDR3 residues: CASSPQRTEAFF. Written as DNA, the CDR3 is TGTGCCAGCAGCCCCCAGAGAACTGAAGCTTTCTTT.

This clonotype has only one observation. The J gene is TRBJ2-7, the V gene TRBV25-1, with D uncertain. V shed 5 bases and J shed 6 bases, with 8 bases lying between them. Germline values: CDR1 MGHDK, CDR2 SYGVNS. The CDR3 has 11 amino acids. CDR3 coding DNA: TGTGCCAGCAGTCCGGGTGTCGAGCAGTACTTC. Its protein product is CASSPGVEQYF.

The rearrangement links TRBV9 to TRBJ1-2; possibly TRBD1 for D (5 bases). V was clipped by 3 bases and J by 3 bases, with 12 bases between them. The CDR3 totals 14 residues. Germline CDR1 reads SGDLS; CDR2 reads YYNGEE. Here the CDR3 DNA reads TGTGCCAGCAGCGCAGGTGGGGGAGACTATGGCTACACCTTC. Protein sequence: CASSAGGGDYGYTF.